This entry features one TCR beta chain sequence. There is no known antigen for this receptor. Base qualities are missing; no much larger clone stands one base away. CD4+ T cells from unexposed donors were collected before the COVID-19 pandemic (2011-2018). Naive and memory CD4+ T cells were separated from cryopreserved PBMCs by first enriching for CD4 and then performing EasySep naive CD4+ T cell enrichment. Leukapheresis product for the unexposed donors was bought commercially. PBMCs were isolated from leukapheresis product or whole blood by Ficoll-Paque PLUS gradient centrifugation. PBMCs were either cryopreserved at -140 degrees C or used fresh in the expansion assay. The QIAamp Micro DNA Kit was used to extract genomic DNA from the CD4+ T cells. Based on the germline V gene, the CDR1 and CDR2 sequences are KGHSH and LQKENI. The CDR3 contains 15 residues, cysteine and phenylalanine counted. CDR3 DNA is the only sequence kept; it has 45 bases, read in frame from the first base. Ends trimmed: V by 0 bases, J by 6 bases; bases unmatched to a gene: 4.

Deep-resolution immunoSEQ TCR-beta sequencing was performed on DNA from uncultured naive and memory CD4+ T cells. As for how the authors treated the data: During preprocessing, nonproductive sequences were discarded, as were any CDR3s that did not begin with C, did not end with F or W, or were shorter than 7 amino acids. Cultured and uncultured naive and memory CD4+ repertoires were searched for previously identified spike- and CEF-reactive CDR3s. CDR3 homology was measured as pairwise Levenshtein distance, computed with the stringdist R package after trimming three terminal residues from each end. Held by TCRdb, this immuneACCESS table contains in-frame sequences only and omits some clones. Under half of the omission traces to an unresolved V gene where checked; the cause of the rest is unknown. Clone size and the V and J calls come from that table; the DNA yielded D and trimming. This sample holds 60,000 to 80,000 clones; 87% were observed only once. The top ten hold about 1.6% of the sample.

The data were taken from a study of CD4 T cells in relation to SARS-CoV-2 and coronaviruses (dated by TCRdb to the early 2020s). About the full investigation: HLA restriction was mapped for shared crossreactive spike epitopes using patient-derived lymphoblastoid cell lines. The Adaptive Biotechnologies TCR-sequencing kit was used to sequence samples from a few pre-COVID donors and the naive versus memory experiments, whereas other data were Illumina-based. Expansion assays from other donors in the study were sequenced with a different, Illumina-based TCR-beta assay. Memory CD4+ T cell crossreactivity between SARS-CoV-2 and common cold coronavirus spike proteins was assessed at the TCR clonotype level in the study. What the authors observed across the whole study: Crossreactivity analysis was centred on spike protein, so crossreactivity against other viral proteins was not assessed. Naive versus memory sequencing indicated that memory recall responses, rather than primary responses primed during culture, are detected by the assay. In about 61% of donors, memory CD4+ clonotypes turned up that crossrecognized SARS-CoV-2 and at least one common cold coronavirus spike. Small numbers of patients and of tested TCRs limited the study. Pre-pandemic and post-infection samples were not both contributed by any donor, so tracing of the source of pre-existing responses was limited. Crossreactive clones showed significantly weaker SARS-CoV-2-driven expansion than monoreactive clones, consistent with antigenic imprinting.

This receptor was obtained from a human donor in good health. The rearranged segments are TRBV18 and TRBJ2-4; TRBD2 matches 8 bases in the middle. The specimen was memory CD4+ T cells from PBMCs. This specimen's cell subset or site label, per the study, means: memory (non-naive) CD4+ T cells. The nucleotide sequence reads TGTGCCAGCTCACCACCGGGCAGCGGGAGAAACATTCAGTACTTC. It translates to CASSPPGSGRNIQYF.